Reported below is one T cell receptor beta chain. Its antigen remains unknown. The data were produced by immunoSEQ multiplex PCR, yet TCRdb's version contains in-frame clones alone and is incomplete. The table lists roughly 60,000 clones, approximately 70% of them singletons. From germline, CDR1 is MDHEN and CDR2 SYDVKM. Trimming took off 5 bases at V and 0 bases at J, with 14 bases between the two ends. The CDR3 sequence is 15 residues long. This sample is drawn from a study of CD4+ T cells in melanoma. Study-wide results and limits: A reported correlation linked neoantigen-specific CD4+ T cells to CD8+, macrophage and B cell function.

This chain connects TRBV28 to TRBJ2-7, with D possibly matching TRBD1 (6 bases). The sequenced sample consisted of tumor tissue. This TCR derives from a human donor with melanoma. The CDR3 here is CASSQGLGSSYEQYF. CDR3 DNA sequence: TGTGCCAGCAGTCAGGGGTTAGGGAGCTCCTACGAGCAGTACTTC.